This T cell receptor (beta chain) was profiled in a study of shared clonotypes between healthy human individuals. Study overall: Donors had three CD4 naive, three CD4 memory, two CD8 naive and one CD8 memory plate apiece.

Libraries were prepared by immunoSEQ multiplex PCR; TCRdb keeps only in-frame clonotypes and omits some of them. This table holds some 2,500,000 clones, 80% to 95% found once. The germline V gene has CDR1 LNHDA and CDR2 SQIVND (reference sequence). The V end was cut by 3 bases, the J end by 4 bases, with 6 bases between. There are 12 residues in the CDR3. Regarding this clone: Its antigen is as yet unknown.

A split of CD4+ cells into CD45RA+ naive and CD45RA-negative memory subsets was performed. Notes on the study in general: It was anticipated that sequencing depth would influence how many clonotypes donors shared.

The clonotype was recovered from a man younger than 35 in good health. Some clones in this sample may be carry-over from other donors' samples. This sequence joins TRBV19 and TRBJ1-1, with unresolved D. Sequenced input: naive CD4+ T cells from PBMCs. The subset is: CD45RA+ positively selected. The CDR3 coding sequence is TGTGCCAGTAGTATGTCTCCCACTGAAGCTTTCTTT. Its protein is CASSMSPTEAFF.